The next 13 T cell receptor beta chains were all read from a single sample in a study of T cell repertoires in cytomegalovirus infection. MiXCR was run by TCRdb on the reads, yielding one entry per CDR3 protein. The sample includes 830,000 or so distinct CDR3 sequences, 30% to 35% of them seen just once. These receptors' antigens are unknown. The specimen comprised cultured CD8+ T cells from PBMCs, sampled from culture after CMV antigen stimulation. These receptors were collected from a human donor in good health (CMV status not recorded). Some clones in this sample may be carry-over from other donors' samples.

This rearrangement joins TRBV20-1 to TRBJ2-3, with 11 bases matching TRBD2. Germline CDR1 reads DFQATT; CDR2 reads SNEGSKA (reference sequence). V lost 0 bases and J lost 4; bases outside the gene matches: 6. The length of the CDR3 is 16 residues. This CDR3 is CSARDDSGGGPDTQYF. The CDR3 DNA reads TGCAGTGCTAGAGATGATAGCGGGGGGGGTCCAGATACGCAGTATTTT.

The chain combines TRBV29-1 with TRBJ1-2; perhaps TRBD1 as D (5 bases). The germline V and J ends were trimmed by 6 bases and 6 bases, with 17 bases remaining between them. The CDR3 has 13 residues. The germline V gene encodes CDR1 SQVTM and CDR2 ANQGSEA. This chain's CDR3 is CSVTPGGVDGYTF. CDR3 nucleotides: TGCAGCGTCACCCCGGGGGGGGTCGATGGCTACACCTTC.

This clonotype appeared a few times. J is TRBJ2-2 and V is TRBV6-6; the D gene is possibly TRBD2 (5 bases). In germline, CDR1 is MNHNY, CDR2 SVGAGI (reference sequence). The CDR3 spans 13 residues. Trimming stripped 7 bases from V and 8 bases from J, with 14 bases between. This CDR3 reads CASTRTEEGELFF. The CDR3 nucleotides read TGTGCCAGCACCCGGACTGAGGAGGGGGAGCTGTTTTTT.

The chain carries TRBV11-2 and TRBJ2-7; D is uncertain. The V gene lost 5 bases and the J gene lost 0 bases, with 11 bases spanning the gap. CDR1 is SGHAT, CDR2 FQNNGV, per germline. The CDR3 is 14 residues long. CDR3 coding DNA: TGTGCCAGCAGCATACATAAGACCTCCTACGAGCAGTACGTC. Protein product: CASSIHKTSYEQYV.

The chain has TRBV10-3 and TRBJ1-3; D gene ambiguous. The CDR3 runs to 15 residues. The germline V gene has CDR1 ENHRY and CDR2 SYGVKD. Trimming left V 7 bases short and J 4 bases short, with 17 bases between. As DNA, the CDR3 is TGTGCCATCACCGACACGCTCGGCTCAGGAAACACCATATATTTT. This gives the protein CAITDTLGSGNTIYF.

This clonotype was recorded many times. V and J are TRBV7-2 and TRBJ2-7, with 8 bases that match TRBD2. The germline CDR1 and CDR2 sequences are SGHTA and FQGNSA. The trim removed 0 bases at V and 7 bases at J, leaving 2 bases unmatched. This CDR3 has 13 residues. CDR3 residues: CASSLAGGGEQYV. DNA for the CDR3: TGTGCCAGCAGCTTAGCTGGCGGGGGGGAGCAGTACGTC.

In its sample, this clonotype was seen a few times. In DNA form, the CDR3 reads TGCAGTGCTAGAGTTCCGGGACAGGGTCCCCACGAGCAGTACGTC. It codes for CSARVPGQGPHEQYV. The rearrangement joins TRBV20-1 to TRBJ2-7; 9 nucleotides match TRBD1. Germline V gene lookup returns CDR1 DFQATT and CDR2 SNEGSKA (reference sequence). V trimming: 1 base; J trimming: 5 bases; junction bases outside the gene matches: 9. The CDR3 sequence is 15 residues long.

This clonotype was recorded many times. The rearrangement links TRBV7-9 to TRBJ1-5; 7 bases line up with TRBD1. The trim removed 5 bases at V and 1 base at J, leaving 11 bases unmatched. The germline gives CDR1 SEHNR, CDR2 FQNEAQ (reference sequence). This CDR3 comprises 17 residues. CDR3 coding DNA: TGTGCCAGCAGCACGCGGACAGGCGGATTGAGCAATCAGCCCCAGCATTTT. Its protein is CASSTRTGGLSNQPQHF.

Ten or more counts support this clonotype. The chain employs TRBV12-3 or TRBV12-4 and TRBJ2-1; D not certain. The CDR3 is 12 amino acids. Trimming took off 3 bases at V and 7 bases at J, with 7 bases between the two ends. The CDR3 loop reads CASSFGRNEQFF. CDR3 coding DNA: TGTGCCAGCAGTTTCGGGCGGAATGAGCAGTTCTTC.

This clonotype has just a few counts. The chain recombines TRBV9 with TRBJ1-3, with D unresolved. The CDR3 has 12 residues. CDR1 is SGDLS and CDR2 is YYNGEE in the germline V gene. Trimming shortened V by 6 bases and J by 2 bases, and 6 bases separated the two germline ends. The CDR3: CASTGPGNTIYF. The CDR3 DNA is TGTGCCAGCACAGGCCCTGGAAACACCATATATTTT.

Ten or more counts support this clonotype. The rearrangement joins TRBV12-3 or TRBV12-4 to TRBJ1-2; D perhaps matches TRBD1 (5 bases). The CDR3 consists of 15 residues. The V end was cut by 7 bases, the J end by 2 bases, with 17 bases between. This chain's CDR3 is CASKGSGFPNYGYTF. The DNA for the CDR3 is TGTGCCAGCAAGGGATCAGGGTTCCCCAACTATGGCTACACCTTC.

The rearrangement links TRBV7-9 to TRBJ1-2; D might be TRBD1 (6 bases). The CDR3 spans 15 residues. Trimming took off 4 bases at V and 3 bases at J, with 15 bases between the two ends. Germline CDR1 and CDR2: SEHNR and FQNEAQ (reference sequence). The DNA of the CDR3 is TGTGCCAGCAGCTCGTCTGACAGGCCCTACTATGGCTACACCTTC. As protein: CASSSSDRPYYGYTF. Filled out from reference TRBV7-9 and TRBJ1-2, the complete variable domain reads DTGVSQNPRHKITKRGQNVTFRCDPISEHNRLYWYRQTLGQGPEFLTYFQNEAQLEKSRLLSDRFSAERPKGSFSTLEIQRTEQGDSAMYLCASSSSDRPYYGYTFGSGTRLTVV.

The genes are TRBV6-2 or TRBV6-3 and TRBJ1-6; the D gene is possibly TRBD1 (6 bases). CDR1 is MNHEY, CDR2 SVGEGT, per germline. The V end was cut by 4 bases, the J end by 7 bases, with 20 bases between. The CDR3 is 17 residues long. The CDR3 DNA reads TGTGCCAGCAGTTCGAACAGGGAGAATCGTATGAATTCACCCCTCCACTTT. This sequence encodes CASSSNRENRMNSPLHF.